One sample yielded the 8 T cell receptor beta chains listed below, sequenced in a study of blood T cell repertoires in COVID-19. TCRdb's copy holds only in-frame clones and misses some; the assay was immunoSEQ multiplex PCR. The sample has about 91,000 clones, approximately 80% seen once. What was sequenced was peripheral blood. These receptors all stem from a man between 65 and 80 years old with acute or convalescent COVID-19.

This clone was observed once. The chain combines TRBV29-1 with TRBJ2-6; TRBD1 is a possible D gene (5 bases). V was trimmed by 3 bases and J by 0 bases, leaving 15 bases between them. There are 17 residues in the CDR3. Germline CDR1 reads SQVTM; CDR2 reads ANQGSEA. CDR3 sequence reads: CSVEQGPSHSGANVLTF. The CDR3 nucleotides are TGCAGCGTTGAGCAGGGCCCCTCGCACTCTGGGGCCAACGTCCTGACTTTC.

This chain links TRBV6-5 with TRBJ2-2; D perhaps matches TRBD1 (6 bases). The V gene lost 6 bases and the J gene lost 3 bases, with 11 bases spanning the gap. CDR3 size: 14 residues. Germline V gene lookup returns CDR1 MNHEY and CDR2 SVGAGI. CDR3 DNA: TGTGCCAGCAGGCCTACAGGGCACACCGGGGAGCTGTTTTTT. It yields the protein CASRPTGHTGELFF.

The V and J genes are TRBV11-3 and TRBJ2-1; 12 bases are a match to TRBD2. Germline values: CDR1 SGHNT, CDR2 YENEEA. Germline trimming cut 5 bases from V and 7 bases from J; bases unmatched to any gene: 6. The CDR3 consists of 15 residues. The CDR3 reads CASSQLAGGGNEQFF. The CDR3 coding sequence is TGTGCCAGCAGCCAACTAGCGGGAGGAGGGAATGAGCAGTTCTTC.

This clone showed up just once. The J gene is TRBJ2-3, the V gene TRBV2; tentative D call: TRBD2 (6 bases). Germline assignment: CDR1 SNHLY and CDR2 FYNNEI. This CDR3 contains 15 residues. The V gene lost 3 bases and the J gene lost 0 bases, with 10 bases spanning the gap. The CDR3 protein is CASSDGGISTDTQYF. The CDR3 nucleotides read TGTGCCAGCAGTGACGGGGGTATTAGCACAGATACGCAGTATTTT.

This clone was seen more than once but under ten times. The CDR3 nucleotides read TGTGCCAGCAGCCTCTTAGACAATCAGCCCCAGCATTTT. Amino acid sequence: CASSLLDNQPQHF. The rearrangement joins TRBV6-2 or TRBV6-3 to TRBJ1-5, with D unresolved. This CDR3 spans 13 amino acids. Deletions cut 6 bases from V and 3 bases from J, with 9 bases between. Germline values: CDR1 MNHEY, CDR2 SVGEGT.

The rearrangement links TRBV27 to TRBJ1-1; perhaps TRBD1 as D (5 bases). CDR1 and CDR2 (germline): MNHEY, SMNVEV (reference sequence). This CDR3 has 15 residues. Trimming removed 1 base at V and 0 bases at J, with 9 bases between. CDR3 protein: CASSLWGGVNTEAFF. In DNA form, the CDR3 reads TGTGCCAGCAGTTTATGGGGAGGGGTGAACACTGAAGCTTTCTTT.

The gene calls are TRBV5-6 and TRBJ1-5; D is possibly TRBD1 (6 bases). CDR1 SGHDT and CDR2 YYEEEE come from the germline V gene. The CDR3 covers 19 residues. Trimming pared 4 bases from V and 0 bases from J, leaving 23 bases between. CDR3 DNA sequence: TGTGCCAGCAGCCAGACCTCAGGGGTAAGAGCACCTAGCAATCAGCCCCAGCATTTT. It codes for CASSQTSGVRAPSNQPQHF. Based on the CDR3 plus reference TRBV5-6 and TRBJ1-5, the full variable domain is DAGVTQSPTHLIKTRGQQVTLRCSPKSGHDTVSWYQQALGQGPQFIFQYYEEEERQRGNFPDRFSGHQFPNYSSELNVNALLLGDSALYLCASSQTSGVRAPSNQPQHFGDGTRLSIL.

The chain has TRBV7-9 and TRBJ2-1, with D perhaps TRBD2 (5 bases). This CDR3 contains 16 residues. CDR1 SEHNR and CDR2 FQNEAQ come from the germline V gene (reference sequence). V was pared by 3 bases and J by 8 bases, with 20 bases between. The CDR3 DNA follows: TGTGCCAGCAGCTTGGCTACTAGTAACTTTTTGGATGAGCAGTTCTTC. It encodes CASSLATSNFLDEQFF.